The entry below describes one TCR beta chain. The entry originates in a study of blood T cell repertoires in COVID-19. Produced via immunoSEQ multiplex PCR; TCRdb's table is partial and in-frame only. The data contain roughly 260,000 clones, around 87% of them seen just once; the ten biggest clones take up approximately 2.3%. The source is a woman aged 45 to 65 with acute or convalescent COVID-19. Sequenced material: peripheral blood.

The CDR3 is CASSRTTSIGEQYF. In DNA, the CDR3 is TGTGCCAGCAGCAGAACTACTAGCATCGGCGAGCAGTACTTC. V usage is TRBV5-8 and J usage is TRBJ2-7, with D possibly TRBD2 on 6 matching bases. The CDR3 covers 14 residues. From germline, CDR1 is SGHTS and CDR2 YDEGEE. Trimming stripped 4 bases from V and 6 bases from J, with 17 bases between.